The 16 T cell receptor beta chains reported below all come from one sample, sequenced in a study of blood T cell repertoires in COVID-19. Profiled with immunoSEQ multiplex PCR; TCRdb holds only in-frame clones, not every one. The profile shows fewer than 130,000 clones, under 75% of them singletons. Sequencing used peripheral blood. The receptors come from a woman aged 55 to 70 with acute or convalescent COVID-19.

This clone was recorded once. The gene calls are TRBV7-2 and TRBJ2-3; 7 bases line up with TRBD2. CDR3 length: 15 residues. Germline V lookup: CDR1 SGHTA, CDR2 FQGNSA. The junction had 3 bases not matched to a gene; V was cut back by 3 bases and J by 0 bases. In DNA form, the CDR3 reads TGTGCCAGCAGCTTGGCGGGGGAGAGCACAGATACGCAGTATTTT. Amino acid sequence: CASSLAGESTDTQYF.

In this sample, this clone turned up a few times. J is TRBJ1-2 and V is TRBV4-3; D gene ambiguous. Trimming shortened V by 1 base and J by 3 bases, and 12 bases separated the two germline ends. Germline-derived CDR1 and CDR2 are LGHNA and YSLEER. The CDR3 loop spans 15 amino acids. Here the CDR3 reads CASSQVRGSHYGYTF. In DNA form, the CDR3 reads TGCGCCAGCAGCCAAGTACGGGGAAGTCACTATGGCTACACCTTC.

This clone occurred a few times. Here the CDR3 DNA reads TGTGCCTGGAGTGTGGGCGGGACAGGGGGGAATCAGCCCCAGCATTTT. It translates to CAWSVGGTGGNQPQHF. The V call is TRBV30, the J call TRBJ1-5; 11 bases are a match to TRBD1. V was pared by 0 bases and J by 4 bases, with 5 bases of the junction left unmatched. Germline V gene sequence: CDR1 GTSNPN, CDR2 SVGIG (reference sequence). This CDR3 comprises 16 residues.

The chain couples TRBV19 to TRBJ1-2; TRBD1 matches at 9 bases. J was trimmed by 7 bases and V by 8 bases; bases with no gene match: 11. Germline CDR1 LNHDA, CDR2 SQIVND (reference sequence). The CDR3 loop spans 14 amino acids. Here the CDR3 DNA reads TGTGCCAGTCAACCGGGACAGGGACCGATTGGCTACACCTTC. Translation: CASQPGQGPIGYTF.

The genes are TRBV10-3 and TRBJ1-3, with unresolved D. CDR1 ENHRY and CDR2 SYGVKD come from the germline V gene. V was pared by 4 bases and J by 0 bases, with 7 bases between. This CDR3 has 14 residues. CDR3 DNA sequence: TGTGCCATCAGTGTCTTAGACTCTGGAAACACCATATATTTT. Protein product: CAISVLDSGNTIYF.

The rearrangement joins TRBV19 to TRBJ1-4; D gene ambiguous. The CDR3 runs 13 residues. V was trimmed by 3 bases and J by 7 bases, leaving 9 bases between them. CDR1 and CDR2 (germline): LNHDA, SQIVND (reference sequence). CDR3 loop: CASSMEITEKLFF. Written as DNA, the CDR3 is TGTGCCAGTAGTATGGAGATTACTGAAAAACTGTTTTTT. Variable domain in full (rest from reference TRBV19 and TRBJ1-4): DGGITQSPKYLFRKEGQNVTLSCEQNLNHDAMYWYRQDPGQGLRLIYYSQIVNDFQKGDIAEGYSVSREKKESFPLTVTSAQKNPTAFYLCASSMEITEKLFFGSGTQLSVL.

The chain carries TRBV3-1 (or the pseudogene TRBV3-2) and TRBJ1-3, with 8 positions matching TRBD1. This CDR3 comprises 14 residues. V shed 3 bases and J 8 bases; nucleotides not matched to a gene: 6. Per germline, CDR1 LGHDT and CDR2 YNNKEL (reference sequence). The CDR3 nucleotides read TGTGCCAGCAGCCATCTCACAGGGGGAGACACCATATATTTT. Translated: CASSHLTGGDTIYF.

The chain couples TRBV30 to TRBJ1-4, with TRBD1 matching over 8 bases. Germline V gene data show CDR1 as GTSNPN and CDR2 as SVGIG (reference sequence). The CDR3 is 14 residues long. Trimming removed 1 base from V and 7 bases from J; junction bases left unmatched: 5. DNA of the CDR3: TGTGCCTGGAGTGCGGGACAGGCTGGTGAAAAACTGTTTTTT. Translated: CAWSAGQAGEKLFF.

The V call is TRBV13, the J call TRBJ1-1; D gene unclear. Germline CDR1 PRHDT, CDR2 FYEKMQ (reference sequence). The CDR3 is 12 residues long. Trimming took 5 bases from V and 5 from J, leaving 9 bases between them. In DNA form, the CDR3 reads TGTGCCAGCAGCGCCGAACATACTGAAGCTTTCTTT. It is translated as CASSAEHTEAFF.

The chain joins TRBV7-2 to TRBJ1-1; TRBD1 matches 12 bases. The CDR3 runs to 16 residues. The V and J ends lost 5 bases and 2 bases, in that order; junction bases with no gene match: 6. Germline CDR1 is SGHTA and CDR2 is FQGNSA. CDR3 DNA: TGTGCCAGCAGCCCCGGGACAGGGGGCGGTAACACTGAAGCTTTCTTT. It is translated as CASSPGTGGGNTEAFF.

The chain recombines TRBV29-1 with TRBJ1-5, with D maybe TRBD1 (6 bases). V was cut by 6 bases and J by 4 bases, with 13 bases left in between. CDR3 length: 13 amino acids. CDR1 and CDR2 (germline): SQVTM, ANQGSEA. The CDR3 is CSVQGQINQPQHF. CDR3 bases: TGCAGCGTGCAAGGACAGATTAATCAGCCCCAGCATTTT. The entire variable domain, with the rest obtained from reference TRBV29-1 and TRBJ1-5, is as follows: SAVISQKPSRDICQRGTSLTIQCQVDSQVTMMFWYRQQPGQSLTLIATANQGSEATYESGFVIDKFPISRPNLTFSTLTVSNMSPEDSSIYLCSVQGQINQPQHFGDGTRLSIL.

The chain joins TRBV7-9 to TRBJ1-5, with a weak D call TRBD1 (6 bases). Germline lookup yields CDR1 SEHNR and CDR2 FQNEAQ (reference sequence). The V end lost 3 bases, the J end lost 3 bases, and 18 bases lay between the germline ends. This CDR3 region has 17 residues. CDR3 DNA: TGTGCCAGCAGCTTGGGCCCTGACAGGAACAACAATCAGCCCCAGCATTTT. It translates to CASSLGPDRNNNQPQHF.

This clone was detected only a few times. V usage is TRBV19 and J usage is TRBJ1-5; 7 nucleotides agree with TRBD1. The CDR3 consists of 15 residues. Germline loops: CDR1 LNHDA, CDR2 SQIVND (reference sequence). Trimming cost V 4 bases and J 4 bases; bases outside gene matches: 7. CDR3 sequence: CASSRGTVSNQPQHF. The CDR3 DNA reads TGTGCCAGTAGTAGAGGGACAGTTTCAAATCAGCCCCAGCATTTT.

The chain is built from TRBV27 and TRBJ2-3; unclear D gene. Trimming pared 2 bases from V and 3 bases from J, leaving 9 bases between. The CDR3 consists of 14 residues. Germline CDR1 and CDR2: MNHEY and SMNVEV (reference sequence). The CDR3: CASSLLMRTDTQYF. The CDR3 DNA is TGTGCCAGCAGTTTACTCATGAGAACAGATACGCAGTATTTT.

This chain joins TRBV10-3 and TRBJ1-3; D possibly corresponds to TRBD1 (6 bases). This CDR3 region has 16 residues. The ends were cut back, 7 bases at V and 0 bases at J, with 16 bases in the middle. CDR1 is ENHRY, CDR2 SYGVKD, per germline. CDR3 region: CAITTGQKVSGNTIYF. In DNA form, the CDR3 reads TGTGCCATCACGACAGGACAAAAAGTCTCTGGAAACACCATATATTTT.

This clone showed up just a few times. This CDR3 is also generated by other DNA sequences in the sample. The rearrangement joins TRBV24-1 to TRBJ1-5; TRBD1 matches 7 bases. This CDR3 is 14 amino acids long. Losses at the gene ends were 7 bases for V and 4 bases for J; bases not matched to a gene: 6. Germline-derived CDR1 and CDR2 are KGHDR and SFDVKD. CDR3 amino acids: CATSPDRRNQPQHF. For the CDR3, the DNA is TGTGCCACCAGCCCGGACAGGCGTAATCAGCCCCAGCATTTT.